This passage covers 10 T cell receptor beta chains from one sample sequenced in a study of T cell repertoires in cytomegalovirus infection. No antigens are known for them. TCRdb re-analysed the reads in MiXCR, keeping a single row per CDR3 protein. The sample consists of hundreds of thousands of distinct CDR3 sequences, roughly a third of them appearing once. The sequenced sample was cultured PBMCs, obtained from culture after CMV antigen stimulation. Source of these receptors: a human donor in good health (CMV status not recorded). Some clones in this sample may be carry-over from other donors' samples.

J is TRBJ2-3 and V is TRBV20-1, with D perhaps matching TRBD1 (6 bases). The V gene lost 2 bases and the J gene lost 0 bases, with 24 bases spanning the gap. This CDR3 is 19 amino acids long. Germline CDR1 and CDR2: DFQATT and SNEGSKA (reference sequence). The CDR3 protein is CSARPPQGSAPLSTDTQYF. The CDR3 bases are TGCAGTGCTAGACCCCCACAGGGTTCAGCGCCACTAAGCACAGATACGCAGTATTTT.

In this sample, this clonotype turned up once. CDR3 region: CASSLIPSALGGYTF. CDR3 in DNA: TGTGCCAGCAGTTTGATCCCCTCAGCCCTCGGGGGCTACACCTTC. The rearrangement uses TRBV28 and TRBJ1-2; no definite D call. Germline CDR1 reads MDHEN; CDR2 reads SYDVKM. V dropped 3 bases and J dropped 8 bases, with 19 bases sitting between them. The CDR3 covers 15 residues.

This chain connects TRBV7-9 to TRBJ2-7, with TRBD1 matching over 11 bases. This CDR3 is 16 amino acids long. V shed 1 base and J 2 bases; nucleotides not matched to a gene: 4. Germline lookup yields CDR1 SEHNR and CDR2 FQNEAQ (reference sequence). DNA for the CDR3: TGTGCCAGCAGCTTAGGGTTGGGACAGGGGGCCTACGAGCAGTACTTC. This gives the protein CASSLGLGQGAYEQYF.

This clonotype was recorded many times. The chain is built from TRBV7-6 and TRBJ2-3, with TRBD2 as a possible D gene (5 bases). The CDR3 extends over 16 amino acids. V was trimmed by 2 bases and J by 2 bases, leaving 14 bases between them. Germline V CDR1 and CDR2: SGHVS, FNYEAQ. This CDR3 is CASSLRTSLLTDTQYF. The CDR3 region has the DNA TGTGCCAGCAGCTTAAGGACTTCCCTACTCACAGATACGCAGTATTTT.

CDR3 in DNA: TGTGCCAGCAGCCGACAGACAGGGGTTAGGTCACCCCTCCACTTT. Translating gives CASSRQTGVRSPLHF. The chain links TRBV5-5 to TRBJ1-6, with 8 bases fitting TRBD1. V gave up 4 bases and J gave up 10 bases; unmatched junction bases: 10. The CDR3 sequence is 15 residues long. Germline CDR1 and CDR2: SGHKS and YYEKEE (reference sequence).

The rearrangement links TRBV10-1 to TRBJ2-7, with TRBD2 matching over 8 bases. With 6 bases clipped from V and 3 bases from J, the junction kept 19 bases outside the gene matches. From germline, CDR1 is WNHNN and CDR2 SYGVQD (reference sequence). The CDR3 totals 18 residues. This CDR3 reads CASREGTRNIGGSYEQYF. The CDR3 DNA reads TGCGCCAGCAGAGAAGGGACTAGAAATATAGGAGGAAGCTACGAGCAGTACTTC.

The chain carries TRBV7-9 and TRBJ2-5; D not resolved. The V end lost 9 bases, the J end lost 5 bases, and 13 bases lay between the germline ends. The CDR3 runs to 12 residues. In germline, CDR1 is SEHNR, CDR2 FQNEAQ (reference sequence). The CDR3 spells CASAPLRETQYF. The CDR3 nucleotides read TGTGCCAGTGCTCCCCTCCGGGAGACCCAGTACTTC.

Details on this clonotype: Germline is not matched at one junction end, which may reflect a read error. The rearrangement joins TRBV4-1 to TRBJ1-2, with D perhaps TRBD1 (5 bases). Germline V gene data show CDR1 as MGHRA and CDR2 as YSYEKL. The length of the CDR3 is 15 residues. CDR3 sequence: CASSQETGTNYGYTF. CDR3 DNA: TGTGCCAGCAGCCAAGAGACTGGGACCAACTATGGCTACACCTTC.

The V and J genes are TRBV19 and TRBJ2-7; D possibly matches TRBD1 or TRBD2 (5 bases each). The CDR3 loop spans 14 amino acids. Trimming took off 3 bases at V and 3 bases at J, with 12 bases between the two ends. Germline V gene lookup returns CDR1 LNHDA and CDR2 SQIVND (reference sequence). This CDR3 is CASSIGTEDYEQYF. The CDR3, as DNA: TGTGCCAGTAGTATTGGGACCGAGGACTACGAGCAGTACTTC.

This clonotype was seen a single time. The DNA for the CDR3 is TGTGCCAGCAGTTTCAGGGGGGCGGCTAATGAAAAACTGTTTTTT. It encodes CASSFRGAANEKLFF. The chain combines TRBV12-3 or TRBV12-4 with TRBJ1-4, with TRBD1 identical over 7 bases. The CDR3 is 15 amino acids. V lost 3 bases, J lost 3 bases, and 4 bases stayed unmatched.